The rows below give T cell receptor beta chains drawn from one sample of a study of technical replicates of blood from a handful of donors. Method: immunoSEQ multiplex PCR; TCRdb's copy keeps in-frame clones and lacks some. The sample records roughly 62,000 clones, about nine tenths being singletons. Sequencing used PBMCs. Source of these receptors: a human donor in good health. Some clones in this sample may be carry-over from other donors' samples. Each CDR3 is given with its conserved first and last residue. D genes are given only for firm matches. Not every row has a clone size; where given, it reads once, few, many or a size class.

NA	TRBV2	TRBJ1-5	NA	CASSDRAQPQHF	TGTGCCAGCAGTGACAGGGCTCAGCCCCAGCATTTT
NA	TRBV6-5	TRBJ1-4	once	CASTSGGATNEKLFF	TGTGCCAGCACCTCGGGGGGGGCAACTAATGAAAAACTGTTTTTT
TRBD1	TRBV5-1	TRBJ2-1	once	CASSLGTGTGANEQFF	TGCGCCAGCAGCTTGGGGACCGGGACAGGGGCCAATGAGCAGTTCTTC
NA	TRBV5-6	TRBJ2-7	NA	CASSSGPSGYYEQYF	TGTGCCAGCAGCTCCGGGCCCTCAGGGTATTACGAGCAGTACTTC
TRBD1	TRBV4-3	TRBJ1-1	few	CASSQDPGTGGTEAFF	TGCGCCAGCAGCCAAGACCCCGGAACAGGGGGCACTGAAGCTTTCTTT
NA	TRBV15	TRBJ1-4	NA	CATSRSGGMGEKLFF	TGTGCCACCAGCAGATCGGGGGGAATGGGTGAAAAACTGTTTTTT
TRBD1	TRBV7-9	TRBJ1-2	once	CASGGGGSGGYTF	TGTGCCAGCGGAGGAGGGGGCTCGGGTGGCTACACCTTC
TRBD2	TRBV11-2	TRBJ2-5	NA	CASSIKMREGLGETQYF	TGTGCCAGCAGTATAAAGATGCGGGAGGGCCTCGGGGAGACCCAGTACTTC
NA	TRBV11-2	TRBJ1-2	NA	CASSPPGVGGTGYTF	TGTGCCAGCAGCCCCCCCGGCGTCGGGGGGACGGGCTACACCTTC
NA	TRBV27	TRBJ1-2	NA	CASSFGGFYGYTF	TGTGCCAGCAGTTTTGGAGGGTTCTATGGCTACACCTTC
NA	TRBV6-5	TRBJ1-1	NA	CASSLRVNTEAFF	TGTGCCAGCAGTCTCAGGGTGAACACTGAAGCTTTCTTT
NA	TRBV5-1	TRBJ2-5	NA	CASSFNLGEQETQYF	TGCGCCAGCAGCTTTAATCTAGGGGAACAAGAGACCCAGTACTTC
TRBD1	TRBV10-2	TRBJ2-7	NA	CASRDRGTSYEQYF	TGCGCCAGCAGAGACAGGGGGACCTCCTACGAGCAGTACTTC
NA	TRBV7-9	TRBJ1-1	NA	CASSFHENYNTEAFF	TGTGCCAGCAGCTTCCATGAGAACTACAACACTGAAGCTTTCTTT